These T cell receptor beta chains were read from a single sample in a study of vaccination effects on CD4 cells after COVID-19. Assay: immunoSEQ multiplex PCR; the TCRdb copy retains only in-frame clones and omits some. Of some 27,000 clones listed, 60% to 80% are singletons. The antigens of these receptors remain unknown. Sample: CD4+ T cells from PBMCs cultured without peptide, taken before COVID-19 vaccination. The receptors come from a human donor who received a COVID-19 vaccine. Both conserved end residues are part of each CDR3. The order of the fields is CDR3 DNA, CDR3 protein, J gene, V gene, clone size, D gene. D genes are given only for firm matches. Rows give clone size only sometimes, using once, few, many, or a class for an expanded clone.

DNA: TGTGCCATCAGTGAGCGGGGATCGGATTCACCCCTCCACTTT
CDR3: CAISERGSDSPLHF
J: TRBJ1-6
V: TRBV10-3
size: .
D: .

DNA: TGTGCCAGCAGTCCCGGGACAGGGAGCTCACCCCTCCACTTT
CDR3: CASSPGTGSSPLHF
J: TRBJ1-6
V: TRBV14
size: few
D: TRBD1

DNA: TGCAGCGTCGACAGGGAGTATGGCTACACCTTC
CDR3: CSVDREYGYTF
J: TRBJ1-2
V: TRBV29-1
size: .
D: TRBD1

DNA: TGTGCCAGCAGTTACTCCCCATCTGGGGCCAACGTCCTGACTTTC
CDR3: CASSYSPSGANVLTF
J: TRBJ2-6
V: TRBV6-2/TRBV6-3
size: .
D: .

DNA: TGTGCCAGCAGTGACTCGTCCCGAAGCACAGATACGCAGTATTTT
CDR3: CASSDSSRSTDTQYF
J: TRBJ2-3
V: TRBV6-4
size: .
D: .

DNA: TGTGCCAGCAGTTACTCCAGGGTGAGCAATCAGCCCCAGCATTTT
CDR3: CASSYSRVSNQPQHF
J: TRBJ1-5
V: TRBV6-6
size: few
D: .

DNA: TGCGCCAGCAGCTTGGGGGACAGGGCTAACTACGAGCAGTACTTC
CDR3: CASSLGDRANYEQYF
J: TRBJ2-7
V: TRBV5-1
size: few
D: TRBD1

DNA: TGCGCCAGCAGCCGAGAAGCCGGGACAGTCTATGGGGCCAACGTCCTGACTTTC
CDR3: CASSREAGTVYGANVLTF
J: TRBJ2-6
V: TRBV4-1
size: .
D: TRBD1

DNA: TGTGCCAGCACGGGACAGCATTTAGAGAATTCACCCCTCCACTTT
CDR3: CASTGQHLENSPLHF
J: TRBJ1-6
V: TRBV18
size: .
D: TRBD1

DNA: TGTGCCAGCAGCTTAAGAAACGCAGGGACAAACACCATATATTTT
CDR3: CASSLRNAGTNTIYF
J: TRBJ1-3
V: TRBV13
size: .
D: .

DNA: TGTGCCAGCATTGGGCCCTTGAACACTGAAGCTTTCTTT
CDR3: CASIGPLNTEAFF
J: TRBJ1-1
V: TRBV12-3/TRBV12-4
size: .
D: .

DNA: TGTGCCAGCGGTCCCGGGACAGGCCAAAATCAGCCCCAGCATTTT
CDR3: CASGPGTGQNQPQHF
J: TRBJ1-5
V: TRBV3-1/TRBV3-2
size: once
D: TRBD1

DNA: TGTGCCAGCAGCGCTCGACAGGGGCGCGAGACCCAGTACTTC
CDR3: CASSARQGRETQYF
J: TRBJ2-5
V: TRBV9
size: .
D: TRBD1

DNA: TGTGCCAGCAGCTTAAGGAAACAGGGGCGATATAATTCACCCCTCCACTTT
CDR3: CASSLRKQGRYNSPLHF
J: TRBJ1-6
V: TRBV7-2
size: .
D: TRBD1

DNA: TGCGCCAGCAGCTTGGTGGTTGCAGGGGGGGTCGAGCAGTACTTC
CDR3: CASSLVVAGGVEQYF
J: TRBJ2-7
V: TRBV5-1
size: .
D: .

DNA: TGTGCCAGTGGCCCGGGACAGGGTATAGCCAAAAACATTCAGTACTTC
CDR3: CASGPGQGIAKNIQYF
J: TRBJ2-4
V: TRBV27
size: once
D: TRBD1

DNA: TGTGCCAGCAGCCCCGATTTCTTAGCACCGGCAAGGGACAGGTCAAGCACAGATACGCAGTATTTT
CDR3: CASSPDFLAPARDRSSTDTQYF
J: TRBJ2-3
V: TRBV4-2
size: once
D: TRBD1

DNA: TGTGCCTGGACCTTGGGCCCCCCATACTACGAGCAGTACTTC
CDR3: CAWTLGPPYYEQYF
J: TRBJ2-7
V: TRBV30
size: .
D: .

DNA: TGTGCCAGCAGCCCCCTGGTCGAGCAGTTCTTC
CDR3: CASSPLVEQFF
J: TRBJ2-1
V: TRBV7-9
size: few
D: .

DNA: TGTGCCAGCAACCGGGACTACTTGACCGGGGAGCTGTTTTTT
CDR3: CASNRDYLTGELFF
J: TRBJ2-2
V: TRBV2
size: .
D: TRBD2

DNA: TGTGCCAGCAGCCCCTCCCGGACTAGTGTAGATACGCAGTATTTT
CDR3: CASSPSRTSVDTQYF
J: TRBJ2-3
V: TRBV3-1/TRBV3-2
size: .
D: TRBD2

DNA: TGTGCCAGTAAAGAGAAGGGTTTGGCCTACGAGCAGTACTTC
CDR3: CASKEKGLAYEQYF
J: TRBJ2-7
V: TRBV19
size: .
D: .

DNA: TGTGCCAGCAGTGAGGGCCCCCGGGCGGCAGATACGCAGTATTTT
CDR3: CASSEGPRAADTQYF
J: TRBJ2-3
V: TRBV6-1
size: .
D: .

DNA: TGCGCCAGCAGCGTAACGACAGTAACTGGGGCCAACGTCCTGACTTTC
CDR3: CASSVTTVTGANVLTF
J: TRBJ2-6
V: TRBV5-1
size: .
D: .

DNA: TGTGCCAGCAGGCCCCAGGGAATGTACGGCTACACCTTC
CDR3: CASRPQGMYGYTF
J: TRBJ1-2
V: TRBV6-5
size: .
D: .

DNA: TGTGCCAGCAGGATAGCGGAGGGGTACTGGGAGACCCAGTACTTC
CDR3: CASRIAEGYWETQYF
J: TRBJ2-5
V: TRBV6-5
size: few
D: .

DNA: TGTGCCAGCAGCGTAGTCAGGGTTGGGACAGATACGCAGTATTTT
CDR3: CASSVVRVGTDTQYF
J: TRBJ2-3
V: TRBV9
size: .
D: .

DNA: TGTGCCAGCAGCTTTACGGGGAGGGGAAACATTCAGTACTTC
CDR3: CASSFTGRGNIQYF
J: TRBJ2-4
V: TRBV7-9
size: .
D: TRBD2

DNA: TGTGCCAGCAGATTGACAGGGGGAAACACCATATATTTT
CDR3: CASRLTGGNTIYF
J: TRBJ1-3
V: TRBV6-5
size: .
D: TRBD1

DNA: TGTGCAAGTCGCTTAGTTTCGACTTCCGGGACTAGTTTTTGCGAGCAGTACTTC
CDR3: CASRLVSTSGTSFCEQYF
J: TRBJ2-7
V: TRBV12-2
size: .
D: .

DNA: TGTGCCTGGCAGGGACGCCCAAACCCCTATAATTCACCCCTCCACTTT
CDR3: CAWQGRPNPYNSPLHF
J: TRBJ1-6
V: TRBV30
size: .
D: .

DNA: TGTGCCAGCAGCGGACATTACCAAGAGACCCAGTACTTC
CDR3: CASSGHYQETQYF
J: TRBJ2-5
V: TRBV6-5
size: once
D: .

DNA: TGTGCCAGCAGCTTAAGGACAGGGGGTAATTCACCCCTCCACTTT
CDR3: CASSLRTGGNSPLHF
J: TRBJ1-6
V: TRBV7-9
size: .
D: TRBD1

DNA: TGTGCCAGCAGTAAAATTGGGGAAGAGACCCAGTACTTC
CDR3: CASSKIGEETQYF
J: TRBJ2-5
V: TRBV6-5
size: .
D: .

DNA: TGCGCCAGCAGCTTGGGGGATCCCCTCTCTGGAAACACCATATATTTT
CDR3: CASSLGDPLSGNTIYF
J: TRBJ1-3
V: TRBV5-1
size: .
D: .

DNA: TGTGCCAGCAGCCAAGATCTTCTGACAGGGGGCCAAGAGACCCAGTACTTC
CDR3: CASSQDLLTGGQETQYF
J: TRBJ2-5
V: TRBV3-1/TRBV3-2
size: medium-sized
D: TRBD1

DNA: TGTGCCACCAGTGACCCCGGGACTGGGAACTCCTACGAGCAGTACTTC
CDR3: CATSDPGTGNSYEQYF
J: TRBJ2-7
V: TRBV24-1
size: .
D: .

DNA: TGTGCCTGGAGCCCCGACAGGGCAAGAGGAAACACCATATATTTT
CDR3: CAWSPDRARGNTIYF
J: TRBJ1-3
V: TRBV30
size: .
D: TRBD1

DNA: TGTGCCAGTACTACAAGGGGTGGACAGGGTGCTACCGGGGAGCTGTTTTTT
CDR3: CASTTRGGQGATGELFF
J: TRBJ2-2
V: TRBV19
size: .
D: TRBD1

DNA: TGTGCCAGCAGACGTCTAGCGGGAGGGGCAGGAAAATACTACAATGAGCAGTTCTTC
CDR3: CASRRLAGGAGKYYNEQFF
J: TRBJ2-1
V: TRBV3-1/TRBV3-2
size: .
D: TRBD2

DNA: TGTGCCACCAGTGAGGACCTGCTCCGGCCCCAGCATTTT
CDR3: CATSEDLLRPQHF
J: TRBJ1-5
V: TRBV24-1
size: .
D: .